These 4 T cell receptor beta chains share one sample of origin, sequenced in a study of OX40 agonist ivuxolimab in advanced cancers. Produced via immunoSEQ multiplex PCR; TCRdb's table is partial and in-frame only. The sample carries more than 80,000 clones, about 90% recorded once. The input for sequencing was CD4+ or CD8+ T cells sorted from blood, taken in a trial of the OX40 agonist ivuxolimab. These receptors came from an adult with an advanced solid tumor such as melanoma, head and neck, liver or kidney cancer.

The chain has TRBV30 and TRBJ2-7; 7 bases line up with TRBD1. Germline V gene data show CDR1 as GTSNPN and CDR2 as SVGIG (reference sequence). V lost 0 bases to trimming and J lost 12 bases; unmatched junction nucleotides: 11. The CDR3 has 13 amino acids. DNA for the CDR3: TGTGCCTGGAGTGTACGGGTGTGGGACAGTGCGTACTTC. The encoded protein is CAWSVRVWDSAYF.

The V and J genes are TRBV5-1 and TRBJ1-2; TRBD1 aligns across 10 bases. The CDR3 consists of 14 residues. J was trimmed by 2 bases and V by 3 bases; bases with no gene match: 1. In germline, CDR1 is SGHRS, CDR2 YFSETQ. CDR3 DNA sequence: TGCGCCAGCAGCTCGGGACAGGGGAACTATGGCTACACCTTC. It specifies CASSSGQGNYGYTF.

This clone was detected only a few times. The chain employs TRBV2 and TRBJ1-5; D is ambiguous. Germline CDR1 SNHLY, CDR2 FYNNEI. V lost 6 bases and J 1 base, leaving 7 bases between the germline ends. The CDR3 sequence is 13 residues long. CDR3 nucleotide sequence: TGTGCCAGCAGGGGCGAAAGCAATCAGCCCCAGCATTTT. It translates to CASRGESNQPQHF. Full variable domain (outside the CDR3, taken from reference TRBV2 and TRBJ1-5): EPEVTQTPSHQVTQMGQEVILRCVPISNHLYFYWYRQILGQKVEFLVSFYNNEISEKSEIFDDQFSVERPDGSNFTLKIRSTKLEDSAMYFCASRGESNQPQHFGDGTRLSIL.

The chain is built from TRBV27 and TRBJ2-1; the D call may be TRBD1 or TRBD2 (5 bases each). Per the germline V gene, CDR1 is MNHEY and CDR2 is SMNVEV (reference sequence). The V and J ends lost 5 bases and 8 bases respectively, with 19 bases between them. The CDR3 spans 15 residues. In DNA form, the CDR3 reads TGTGCCAGCAGTCTGAGGGGCCGACGGGCCGATGAGCAGTTCTTC. It codes for CASSLRGRRADEQFF.